These T cell receptor beta chains were read from a single sample in a study of T-cell reconstitution after alpha-beta-depleted transplantation in children. TCRdb reprocessed the PCR reads via MiXCR and lists one record per CDR3 protein. The sample carries nearly 200,000 distinct CDR3 sequences, about 6% recorded once. This sample comprised PBMCs, obtained before TCRalphabeta/CD19-depleted stem cell transplant. The receptor set was obtained from a girl in the first two years of life with combined immunodeficiency, due to receive a stem cell transplant. Each CDR3 is given with its conserved first and last residue. The order of the fields is V gene, J gene, clone size, D gene, CDR3 protein, CDR3 DNA. A D gene is named only where the DNA matches it firmly. The size field reads once, few, many, or a class for an expanded clone.

V gene: TRBV12-3/TRBV12-4
J gene: TRBJ2-3
clone size: many
D gene: NA
CDR3 protein: CASRERDADPDTQYF
CDR3 DNA: TGTGCCAGCCGCGAACGGGACGCGGACCCAGATACGCAGTATTTT

V gene: TRBV4-3
J gene: TRBJ2-1
clone size: few
D gene: TRBD2
CDR3 protein: CASSQEGGNYNEQFF
CDR3 DNA: TGCGCCAGCAGCCAAGAGGGAGGGAACTACAATGAGCAGTTCTTC

V gene: TRBV6-2/TRBV6-3
J gene: TRBJ1-1
clone size: many
D gene: NA
CDR3 protein: CASTQIPEAFF
CDR3 DNA: TGTGCCAGCACCCAAATTCCTGAAGCTTTCTTT

V gene: TRBV4-2
J gene: TRBJ2-1
clone size: many
D gene: NA
CDR3 protein: CASSPFGTAIDNEQFF
CDR3 DNA: TGTGCCAGCAGCCCTTTTGGGACTGCCATCGACAATGAGCAGTTCTTC

V gene: TRBV7-9
J gene: TRBJ2-2
clone size: many
D gene: NA
CDR3 protein: CASSGPRGQNTGELFF
CDR3 DNA: TGTGCCAGCAGCGGCCCCAGGGGTCAGAACACCGGGGAGCTGTTTTTT

V gene: TRBV11-2
J gene: TRBJ2-3
clone size: few
D gene: NA
CDR3 protein: CASGSFSTDTQYF
CDR3 DNA: TGTGCCAGCGGCTCATTTTCCACAGATACGCAGTATTTT

V gene: TRBV3-1
J gene: TRBJ1-1
clone size: few
D gene: NA
CDR3 protein: CASSQETWTEAFF
CDR3 DNA: TGTGCCAGCAGCCAGGAAACGTGGACTGAAGCTTTCTTT

V gene: TRBV19
J gene: TRBJ2-5
clone size: many
D gene: NA
CDR3 protein: CASRGPETQYF
CDR3 DNA: TGTGCCAGTAGAGGCCCAGAGACCCAGTACTTC

V gene: TRBV6-2/TRBV6-3
J gene: TRBJ1-5
clone size: many
D gene: NA
CDR3 protein: CASSSTGRPQHF
CDR3 DNA: TGTGCCAGCAGTTCTACAGGACGCCCCCAGCATTTT

V gene: TRBV13
J gene: TRBJ2-7
clone size: many
D gene: TRBD1
CDR3 protein: CASSKDRGKVYEQYF
CDR3 DNA: TGTGCCAGCAGCAAAGACAGGGGGAAGGTCTACGAGCAGTACTTC

V gene: TRBV12-3/TRBV12-4
J gene: TRBJ2-1
clone size: many
D gene: NA
CDR3 protein: CASSSRGFYNEQFF
CDR3 DNA: TGTGCCAGCAGTTCGCGGGGCTTCTACAATGAGCAGTTCTTC

V gene: TRBV10-3
J gene: TRBJ2-3
clone size: many
D gene: TRBD2
CDR3 protein: CAILAENFNTQYF
CDR3 DNA: TGTGCCATACTAGCGGAAAACTTTAATACGCAGTATTTT

V gene: TRBV28
J gene: TRBJ2-5
clone size: many
D gene: TRBD2
CDR3 protein: CASSLLLAGGVEETQYF
CDR3 DNA: TGTGCCAGCAGTTTATTGTTAGCGGGAGGGGTCGAAGAGACCCAGTACTTC

V gene: TRBV7-8
J gene: TRBJ2-1
clone size: many
D gene: TRBD1
CDR3 protein: CASSSRDRYYNEQFF
CDR3 DNA: TGTGCCAGCAGCTCCCGGGACAGGTACTACAATGAGCAGTTCTTC

V gene: TRBV28
J gene: TRBJ1-2
clone size: many
D gene: NA
CDR3 protein: CASSLFYANYGYTF
CDR3 DNA: TGTGCCAGCAGTTTATTTTATGCTAACTATGGCTACACCTTC

V gene: TRBV7-2
J gene: TRBJ2-3
clone size: many
D gene: TRBD1
CDR3 protein: CASSLVRDSFTDTQYF
CDR3 DNA: TGTGCCAGCAGCCTAGTCCGGGACAGTTTCACAGATACGCAGTATTTT